Presented here are 24 T cell receptor beta chains from one specimen sequenced in a study of blood T cell repertoires in COVID-19. Some clones are missing from TCRdb's copy, which holds only in-frame ones; the method was immunoSEQ multiplex PCR. The table lists 200,000 to 250,000 clones, 84% of them singletons. The source material was PBMCs or T cells enriched from blood (not recorded which). The receptors come from a woman aged 40 to 55 who had recovered from COVID-19.

V usage is TRBV28 and J usage is TRBJ2-7, with 11 bases lining up with TRBD2. From germline, CDR1 is MDHEN and CDR2 SYDVKM. Trimming removed 5 bases from V and 3 bases from J; junction bases left unmatched: 6. This CDR3 region has 15 residues. The chain's CDR3 is CASSPLTSGGYEQYF. The CDR3 nucleotides read TGTGCCAGCAGTCCTCTTACTAGCGGGGGCTACGAGCAGTACTTC.

This chain connects TRBV27 to TRBJ2-4; TRBD1 matches at 7 bases. Germline lookup yields CDR1 MNHEY and CDR2 SMNVEV (reference sequence). The CDR3 runs to 13 residues. V dropped 2 bases and J dropped 5; count of bases not matched to a gene: 0. CDR3 sequence reads: CASSLQGENIQYF. The CDR3 DNA reads TGTGCCAGCAGTTTACAGGGGGAAAACATTCAGTACTTC.

This chain uses TRBV28 with TRBJ2-1, with 10 positions matching TRBD2. Germline V gives CDR1 MDHEN, CDR2 SYDVKM. The J segment lost 13 bases and the V segment lost 4 bases, leaving 4 bases of the junction unmatched. This CDR3 contains 12 residues. The CDR3 reads CASSSSSGRQFF. The CDR3 nucleotides are TGTGCCAGCAGTTCATCTAGCGGGAGACAGTTCTTC.

The chain employs TRBV5-8 and TRBJ2-5, with TRBD1 identical over 9 bases. The V segment lost 7 bases and the J segment 4 bases; nucleotides outside the gene matches: 17. The CDR3 has 17 amino acids. Germline lookup yields CDR1 SGHTS and CDR2 YDEGEE. CDR3 loop: CASGIGTGRTRLETQYF. In nucleotides, the CDR3 is TGTGCCAGCGGGATCGGGACAGGGAGGACGAGGTTAGAGACCCAGTACTTC. The full variable domain, in which reference TRBV5-8 and TRBJ2-5 provide the parts outside the CDR3, is EAGVTQSPTHLIKTRGQQATLRCSPISGHTSVYWYQQALGLGLQFLLWYDEGEERNRGNFPPRFSGRQFPNYSSELNVNALELEDSALYLCASGIGTGRTRLETQYFGPGTRLLVL.

V and J are TRBV19 and TRBJ2-1; possibly TRBD2 for D (7 bases). Germline V gene data show CDR1 as LNHDA and CDR2 as SQIVND (reference sequence). V lost 3 bases and J 8 bases, leaving 17 bases between the germline ends. The CDR3 is 15 amino acids. CDR3 DNA: TGTGCCAGTAGTATTGTGGGGGGGGCTCTGGATGAGCAGTTCTTC. Translation gives CASSIVGGALDEQFF.

The chain recombines TRBV4-3 with TRBJ2-2, with 7 bases identical to TRBD1. The V and J ends lost 4 bases and 5 bases, in that order; junction bases with no gene match: 7. This CDR3 region has 15 residues. Germline values: CDR1 LGHNA, CDR2 YSLEER. CDR3 nucleotide sequence: TGCGCCAGCAGCCTCGGGACAGCAAGAACCGGGGAGCTGTTTTTT. Amino acid sequence: CASSLGTARTGELFF.

The rearrangement links TRBV18 to TRBJ1-1, with TRBD1 identical over 9 bases. There are 16 residues in the CDR3. J was trimmed by 4 bases and V by 2 bases; bases with no gene match: 8. Germline V gene lookup returns CDR1 KGHSH and CDR2 LQKENI. Written as DNA, the CDR3 is TGTGCCAGCTCACCATCGCATTACAGGGGGCCCACTGAAGCTTTCTTT. Amino acid sequence: CASSPSHYRGPTEAFF.

V gene TRBV7-8 combines with J gene TRBJ2-2; 9 bases line up with TRBD2. The CDR3 runs 17 residues. CDR1 is SGHVS, CDR2 FQNEAQ, per germline. Trimming took 5 bases from V and 3 from J; bases not matched to a gene: 10. CDR3 amino acids: CASSQASAGGDTGELFF. CDR3 sequence (DNA): TGTGCCAGCAGCCAGGCCTCAGCGGGAGGTGACACCGGGGAGCTGTTTTTT. The variable domain in full, completed from reference TRBV7-8 and TRBJ2-2, reads GAGVSQSPRYKVAKRGQDVALRCDPISGHVSLFWYQQALGQGPEFLTYFQNEAQLDKSGLPSDRFFAERPEGSVSTLKIQRTQQEDSAVYLCASSQASAGGDTGELFFGEGSRLTVL.

This chain uses TRBV5-1 with TRBJ1-6; D not resolved. Trimming took off 4 bases at V and 5 bases at J, with 4 bases between the two ends. The CDR3 runs 12 residues. From germline, CDR1 is SGHRS and CDR2 YFSETQ. Here the CDR3 reads CASSTDNSPLHF. DNA of the CDR3: TGCGCCAGCAGCACGGATAATTCACCCCTCCACTTT. Using reference TRBV5-1 and TRBJ1-6 for the parts outside the CDR3, the full variable domain is KAGVTQTPRYLIKTRGQQVTLSCSPISGHRSVSWYQQTPGQGLQFLFEYFSETQRNKGNFPGRFSGRQFSNSRSEMNVSTLELGDSALYLCASSTDNSPLHFGNGTRLTVT.

The V and J genes are TRBV7-9 and TRBJ2-1; the match to TRBD2 covers 8 bases. CDR3 length: 15 amino acids. The germline V gene has CDR1 SEHNR and CDR2 FQNEAQ (reference sequence). The J segment lost 7 bases and the V segment lost 1 base, leaving 6 bases of the junction unmatched. Here the CDR3 reads CASSLGNSGNNEQFF. The CDR3 DNA reads as TGTGCCAGCAGCTTAGGTAATAGCGGGAATAATGAGCAGTTCTTC.

The chain links TRBV16 to TRBJ1-2; D ambiguous. This CDR3 has 13 amino acids. Germline CDR1 and CDR2: KGHSY and FQNENV. V was clipped by 5 bases and J by 3 bases, with 10 bases between them. Here the CDR3 reads CASSENRDYGYTF. The CDR3 DNA is TGTGCCAGCAGCGAAAACCGGGACTATGGCTACACCTTC.

The CDR3 reads CASSFVQGYGYTF. DNA for the CDR3: TGTGCCAGCAGCTTCGTACAGGGGTATGGCTACACCTTC. V and J are TRBV11-3 and TRBJ1-2, with 7 bases identical to TRBD1. Germline lookup yields CDR1 SGHNT and CDR2 YENEEA. The CDR3 covers 13 residues. V lost 3 bases to trimming and J lost 5 bases; unmatched junction nucleotides: 3.

The rearrangement links TRBV5-1 to TRBJ1-3; possible D gene TRBD1, 6 bases. CDR3 length: 14 amino acids. With 5 bases removed from V and 2 bases from J, the gap between germline ends came to 11 bases. CDR1 and CDR2 from the germline V gene are SGHRS and YFSETQ. The CDR3 loop reads CASRLGTTGNTIYF. CDR3 DNA sequence: TGCGCCAGCAGACTCGGGACAACTGGAAACACCATATATTTT.

The chain links TRBV6-1 to TRBJ1-4; TRBD1 might be the D (6 bases). The germline V and J ends were trimmed by 0 bases and 5 bases, with 10 bases remaining between them. Germline CDR1 reads MNHNS; CDR2 reads SASEGT. CDR3 length: 15 residues. In DNA, the CDR3 is TGTGCCAGCAGTGAAGCGGGGGGGCGAAATGAAAAACTGTTTTTT. It encodes CASSEAGGRNEKLFF.

The CDR3 DNA sequence: TGTGCCAGCAGCGTACGGGCAGGGTGGTGGAATGAGCAGTTCTTC. Its translation is CASSVRAGWWNEQFF. This chain joins TRBV9 and TRBJ2-1; a possible D gene is TRBD1 (5 bases). There are 15 residues in the CDR3. Germline CDR1 and CDR2: SGDLS and YYNGEE. Trimming left V 1 base short and J 7 bases short, with 15 bases between.

This clone was seen just once. The gene calls are TRBV7-2 and TRBJ1-1, with D possibly TRBD1 on 5 matching bases. Germline CDR1 reads SGHTA; CDR2 reads FQGNSA. Deletions cut 2 bases from V and 0 bases from J, with 13 bases between. This CDR3 spans 16 amino acids. This CDR3 is CASSLPVWGLNTEAFF. As DNA, the CDR3 is TGTGCCAGCAGCTTACCGGTTTGGGGCCTGAACACTGAAGCTTTCTTT.

Only one count was recorded for this clone. V usage is TRBV27 and J usage is TRBJ2-7; TRBD2 matches at 10 bases. CDR1 MNHEY and CDR2 SMNVEV come from the germline V gene (reference sequence). There are 16 residues in the CDR3. The junction had 8 bases not matched to a gene; V was cut back by 6 bases and J by 0 bases. The CDR3 sequence: CASSSRASGSSYEQYF. In nucleotides, the CDR3 is TGTGCCAGCAGCTCCCGGGCTAGCGGGAGCTCCTACGAGCAGTACTTC.

This clone occurred once. The V gene is TRBV19, the J gene TRBJ2-5; TRBD1 might be the D (6 bases). V lost 5 bases and J lost 2, with 12 bases in between. Germline assignment: CDR1 LNHDA and CDR2 SQIVND (reference sequence). There are 14 residues in the CDR3. The CDR3 loop is CASSLGQLQETQYF. CDR3 DNA: TGTGCCAGTAGTTTAGGACAGCTACAAGAGACCCAGTACTTC.

The chain is built from TRBV7-2 and TRBJ2-5, with D perhaps TRBD2 (6 bases). Trimming shortened V by 1 base and J by 4 bases, and 13 bases separated the two germline ends. Germline V gene lookup returns CDR1 SGHTA and CDR2 FQGNSA. This CDR3 spans 15 amino acids. The CDR3 spells CASSLDTGEGETQYF. The CDR3 region has the DNA TGTGCCAGCAGCTTAGATACGGGAGAGGGAGAGACCCAGTACTTC.

V usage is TRBV7-6 and J usage is TRBJ2-3; 13 positions match TRBD2. The germline V gene has CDR1 SGHVS and CDR2 FNYEAQ. The length of the CDR3 is 15 residues. Germline trimming cut 3 bases from V and 3 bases from J; bases unmatched to any gene: 0. The DNA of the CDR3 is TGTGCCAGCAGCTTGGGACTAGCGGGAACAGATACGCAGTATTTT. This sequence encodes CASSLGLAGTDTQYF. Full variable domain (remainder filled in from reference TRBV7-6 and TRBJ2-3): GAGVSQSPRYKVTKRGQDVALRCDPISGHVSLYWYRQALGQGPEFLTYFNYEAQQDKSGLPNDRFSAERPEGSISTLTIQRTEQRDSAMYRCASSLGLAGTDTQYFGPGTRLTVL.

With regard to this clone: One end of the junction does not line up with germline, which may come from a read error. This chain connects TRBV7-2 to TRBJ2-1; 12 bases are shared with TRBD1. Germline assignment: CDR1 SGHTA and CDR2 FQGNSA. This CDR3 contains 15 residues. CDR3 residues: CASSLVPGQGATRVF. CDR3 DNA sequence: TGTGCCAGCAGCTTAGTCCCGGGACAGGGGGCCACTCGGGTCTTC.

The chain links TRBV10-1 to TRBJ2-3; TRBD1 matches at 10 bases. Germline lookup yields CDR1 WNHNN and CDR2 SYGVQD (reference sequence). The CDR3 runs to 18 residues. Unmatched junction bases numbered 13, after V lost 5 bases and J lost 2 bases. CDR3 residues: CASSPADRGYPLTDTQYF. DNA for the CDR3: TGCGCCAGCAGTCCGGCGGACAGGGGGTACCCGCTCACAGATACGCAGTATTTT.

This chain links TRBV10-2 with TRBJ2-1, with D perhaps matching TRBD1 (5 bases). Between the trimmed V and J ends, which lost 7 bases and 2 bases, there was a span of 12 bases. The CDR3 consists of 14 residues. Germline assignment: CDR1 WSHSY and CDR2 SAAADI. CDR3 protein: CASTRAGTYNEQFF. CDR3 coding DNA: TGCGCCAGCACCCGTGCAGGGACCTACAATGAGCAGTTCTTC.

This clone was found once. The chain links TRBV30 to TRBJ2-2; D might be TRBD2 (5 bases). Germline CDR1 reads GTSNPN; CDR2 reads SVGIG (reference sequence). The CDR3 loop spans 14 amino acids. Deletions cut 4 bases from V and 6 bases from J, with 15 bases between. The CDR3 bases are TGTGCCTGGACGAGGAGGTCCCTCCCCGGGGAGCTGTTTTTT. This codes for CAWTRRSLPGELFF.